The 27 T cell receptor beta chains presented below share a single source sample, sequenced in a study of T cell responses to AZD1222 COVID-19 vaccine. Sequencing used immunoSEQ multiplex PCR; TCRdb keeps in-frame clones, though not all of them. The sample carries under 150,000 clones, 90% recorded once. Sequenced material: peripheral blood, taken on day 0 of AZD1222 vaccination. Receptors were obtained from an adult in good health.

The rearrangement links TRBV2 to TRBJ2-5; TRBD1 agrees at 8 bases. Germline lookup yields CDR1 SNHLY and CDR2 FYNNEI. The CDR3 runs 15 residues. Trimming cost V 6 bases and J 5 bases; bases outside gene matches: 11. The DNA of the CDR3 is TGTGCCAGCAGGTCACTGACAGGGGCTAGGGAGACCCAGTACTTC. Protein product: CASRSLTGARETQYF.

The chain is built from TRBV5-5 and TRBJ2-7; no clear D. V gave up 1 base and J gave up 2 bases, with 10 bases separating them. The CDR3 spans 14 residues. Germline V gene data show CDR1 as SGHKS and CDR2 as YYEKEE (reference sequence). CDR3 amino acids: CASSLTAATYEQYF. As DNA, the CDR3 is TGTGCCAGCAGCTTGACAGCAGCTACCTACGAGCAGTACTTC.

This chain joins TRBV3-1 (or the pseudogene TRBV3-2) and TRBJ2-7; TRBD2 might be the D (5 bases). Trimming took off 1 base at V and 6 bases at J, with 7 bases between the two ends. The germline V gene encodes CDR1 LGHDT and CDR2 YNNKEL (reference sequence). The CDR3 loop spans 12 amino acids. CDR3 in DNA: TGTGCCAGCAGCCAAGGGACTGCCGAGCAGTACTTC. This sequence encodes CASSQGTAEQYF.

This clone was seen a handful of times. The chain combines TRBV5-8 with TRBJ1-4, with D tentatively TRBD1 (6 bases). V lost 5 bases and J lost 6, with 11 bases in between. This CDR3 has 13 residues. CDR1 is SGHTS and CDR2 is YDEGEE in the germline V gene. CDR3 DNA sequence: TGTGCCAGCAGGGATAGGGGGGATGAAAAACTGTTTTTT. This gives the protein CASRDRGDEKLFF.

V and J are TRBV7-2 and TRBJ1-3; TRBD1 matches 7 bases. The V and J ends lost 4 bases and 5 bases, in that order; junction bases with no gene match: 2. Germline V CDR1 and CDR2: SGHTA, FQGNSA. This CDR3 contains 13 residues. This CDR3 is CASSSQGRNTIYF. The CDR3 DNA sequence: TGTGCCAGCAGCTCACAGGGGAGAAACACCATATATTTT.

The chain recombines TRBV19 with TRBJ1-6; the match to TRBD1 covers 7 bases. V lost 6 bases to trimming and J lost 3 bases; unmatched junction nucleotides: 8. Germline V CDR1 and CDR2: LNHDA, SQIVND (reference sequence). The CDR3 runs to 16 residues. DNA of the CDR3: TGTGCCAGTAGCCACGACAGGGAGGGCTATAATTCACCCCTCCACTTT. This codes for CASSHDREGYNSPLHF.

The V call is TRBV12-1, the J call TRBJ1-2; the table's D gene call, TRBD1, was not cross checked with the DNA. TRBV12-1 is shown as a pseudogene. This CDR3 region has 18 residues. The CDR3 nucleotides are TGTGCCAGCAGCTTTCTTTCCGGGACAGGGTACCCGCTGGGTGGCTACACCTTC. Translated, it gives CASSFLSGTGYPLGGYTF.

The chain joins TRBV14 to TRBJ1-1; perhaps TRBD1 as D (6 bases). The CDR3 runs to 14 residues. Per the germline V gene, CDR1 is SGHDN and CDR2 is FVKESK. V dropped 6 bases and J dropped 5 bases, with 16 bases sitting between them. The CDR3 here is CASSLTQGWTEAFF. CDR3 DNA: TGTGCCAGCAGTCTCACACAGGGTTGGACTGAAGCTTTCTTT. Together with reference TRBV14 and TRBJ1-1, the CDR3 gives the full variable domain: EAGVTQFPSHSVIEKGQTVTLRCDPISGHDNLYWYRRVMGKEIKFLLHFVKESKQDESGMPNNRFLAERTGGTYSTLKVQPAELEDSGVYFCASSLTQGWTEAFFGQGTRLTVV.

The sample holds a few counts of this clone. This chain joins TRBV12-5 and TRBJ1-5; D is possibly TRBD1 (6 bases). Germline-derived CDR1 and CDR2 are LGHNT and FRNRAP. This CDR3 region has 15 residues. Deletions cut 4 bases from V and 2 bases from J, with 12 bases between. In DNA, the CDR3 is TGTGCTAGTGGTTCAGGGGCTCACGGCAATCAGCCCCAGCATTTT. Encoded protein: CASGSGAHGNQPQHF.

The chain combines TRBV3-1 (or the pseudogene TRBV3-2) with TRBJ2-1; TRBD2 is a possible D gene (6 bases). The V and J ends lost 4 bases and 3 bases respectively, with 10 bases between them. CDR3 length: 14 amino acids. Germline loops: CDR1 LGHDT, CDR2 YNNKEL (reference sequence). The DNA of the CDR3 is TGTGCCAGCAGCCGGCGGGGTGGCTACAATGAGCAGTTCTTC. As protein: CASSRRGGYNEQFF.

This chain links TRBV27 with TRBJ2-3, with 15 bases fitting TRBD2. J gave up 8 bases and V 9 bases, and 15 bases lay outside the gene matches. Germline V CDR1 and CDR2: MNHEY, SMNVEV (reference sequence). This CDR3 is built from 17 residues. CDR3 sequence (DNA): TGTGCCAGTAGTCCGGGGGTGGGACTAGCGGGAGGCGGTACGCAGTATTTT. Its translation: CASSPGVGLAGGGTQYF.

The chain links TRBV5-5 to TRBJ2-7; 7 nucleotides agree with TRBD2. The CDR3 contains 15 residues. The germline V gene has CDR1 SGHKS and CDR2 YYEKEE (reference sequence). The V and J ends lost 0 bases and 5 bases, in that order; junction bases with no gene match: 8. The CDR3 DNA sequence: TGTGCCAGCAGCTTGGCCCCTGGGGGGGACCACGAGCAGTACTTC. Protein: CASSLAPGGDHEQYF.

V is TRBV6-5 and J is TRBJ1-2, with 7 positions matching TRBD1. This CDR3 is 13 amino acids long. Germline V gene lookup returns CDR1 MNHEY and CDR2 SVGAGI. The V segment lost 6 bases and the J segment 4 bases; nucleotides outside the gene matches: 5. This CDR3 is CASRGQGGYGYTF. In nucleotides, the CDR3 is TGTGCCAGCAGAGGGCAGGGGGGCTATGGCTACACCTTC.

Remarks on this clone: A read error may explain this, as a much larger clone is one base away. The chain couples TRBV3-1 (or the pseudogene TRBV3-2) to TRBJ2-7, with 7 bases that match TRBD2. The CDR3 length is 15 residues. V lost 1 base to trimming and J lost 0 bases; unmatched junction nucleotides: 3. CDR1 is LGHDT, CDR2 YNNKEL, per germline (reference sequence). The CDR3 loop is CASSQGGGSSYEQYF. The CDR3 DNA reads TGTGCCAGCAGCCAAGGGGGCGGGAGCTCCTACGAGCAGTACTTC.

The chain couples TRBV18 to TRBJ2-1; TRBD2 might be the D (5 bases). This CDR3 has 15 residues. The germline V gene has CDR1 KGHSH and CDR2 LQKENI. V lost 3 bases, J lost 2 bases, and 11 bases lay in between. CDR3 amino acids: CASSPTGSPYNEQFF. CDR3 DNA: TGTGCCAGCTCACCTACGGGGAGCCCCTACAATGAGCAGTTCTTC. The complete variable domain, with remaining parts taken from reference TRBV18 and TRBJ2-1, reads NAGVMQNPRHLVRRRGQEARLRCSPMKGHSHVYWYRQLPEEGLKFMVYLQKENIIDESGMPKERFSAEFPKEGPSILRIQQVVRGDSAAYFCASSPTGSPYNEQFFGPGTRLTVL.

The count of this clone is one. V and J are TRBV10-3 and TRBJ1-1; tentatively, D is TRBD1 (5 bases). This CDR3 is built from 15 residues. Between the trimmed V and J ends, which lost 3 bases and 4 bases, there was a span of 15 bases. Per the germline V gene, CDR1 is ENHRY and CDR2 is SYGVKD. CDR3 DNA sequence: TGTGCCATCAGTGATTTGCTCGGGGGGACCACTGAAGCTTTCTTT. It translates to CAISDLLGGTTEAFF.

The V and J genes are TRBV6-5 and TRBJ1-5; no clear D gene. CDR1 MNHEY and CDR2 SVGAGI come from the germline V gene. V was cut by 6 bases and J by 6 bases, with 18 bases left in between. The CDR3 consists of 15 residues. This chain's CDR3 is CASSSVAGSGQPQHF. In DNA, the CDR3 is TGTGCCAGCAGCTCGGTCGCGGGGTCGGGTCAGCCCCAGCATTTT.

Comments on this clone: Other DNA sequences of this sample code for an identical CDR3. This chain uses TRBV6-6 with TRBJ2-5; D is undetermined. Germline assignment: CDR1 MNHNY and CDR2 SVGAGI (reference sequence). V dropped 0 bases and J dropped 4 bases, with 3 bases sitting between them. The CDR3 runs 12 residues. CDR3 in DNA: TGTGCCAGCAGTTACTCGAGAGAGACCCAGTACTTC. Its protein is CASSYSRETQYF.

The rearrangement uses TRBV12-3 or TRBV12-4 and TRBJ2-7; D possibly corresponds to TRBD2 (5 bases). This CDR3 has 13 amino acids. V was trimmed by 4 bases and J by 2 bases, leaving 9 bases between them. Here the CDR3 DNA reads TGTGCCAGCAGTTACAGCGGTGCCTACGAGCAGTACTTC. Amino acid sequence: CASSYSGAYEQYF.

The chain links TRBV9 to TRBJ2-3; TRBD1 agrees at 10 bases. Germline V gene sequence: CDR1 SGDLS, CDR2 YYNGEE. After removal of 4 bases from V and 4 bases from J, the junction contained 12 bases not matched to a gene. This CDR3 region has 17 residues. CDR3 amino acids: CASSSRPGTGVPDTQYF. CDR3 sequence (DNA): TGTGCCAGCAGCTCTCGTCCCGGGACAGGGGTTCCAGATACGCAGTATTTT. Variable domain in full (rest from reference TRBV9 and TRBJ2-3): DSGVTQTPKHLITATGQRVTLRCSPRSGDLSVYWYQQSLDQGLQFLIQYYNGEERAKGNILERFSAQQFPDLHSELNLSSLELGDSALYFCASSSRPGTGVPDTQYFGPGTRLTVL.

The chain has TRBV11-2 and TRBJ1-4; 10 nucleotides align to TRBD1. V lost 5 bases and J lost 6; bases outside the gene matches: 3. Germline CDR1 reads SGHAT; CDR2 reads FQNNGV. The CDR3 runs 14 residues. The CDR3 bases are TGTGCCAGCAGCCGACAGGGGGCATATGAAAAACTGTTTTTT. It specifies CASSRQGAYEKLFF. Complete variable domain (other parts from reference TRBV11-2 and TRBJ1-4): EAGVAQSPRYKIIEKRQSVAFWCNPISGHATLYWYQQILGQGPKLLIQFQNNGVVDDSQLPKDRFSAERLKGVDSTLKIQPAKLEDSAVYLCASSRQGAYEKLFFGSGTQLSVL.

This chain uses TRBV7-9 with TRBJ2-7; 7 nucleotides agree with TRBD2. Germline CDR1 and CDR2: SEHNR and FQNEAQ (reference sequence). This CDR3 comprises 16 residues. The ends lost 5 bases at V and 3 bases at J; junction bases unmatched: 13. The CDR3 here is CASSPFNGGGVYEQYF. CDR3 bases: TGTGCCAGCAGCCCCTTTAATGGCGGGGGAGTCTACGAGCAGTACTTC.

The chain has TRBV11-3 and TRBJ2-3; the D gene is possibly TRBD2 (6 bases). The germline gives CDR1 SGHNT, CDR2 YENEEA. The CDR3 runs to 15 residues. Trimming took 6 bases from V and 1 from J, leaving 14 bases between them. CDR3 nucleotides: TGTGCCAGCAGTTCCGGAGGGCAGGGCACAGATACGCAGTATTTT. Its translation: CASSSGGQGTDTQYF.

The chain joins TRBV19 to TRBJ2-3; 8 bases align to TRBD2. CDR3 length: 15 residues. Germline-derived CDR1 and CDR2 are LNHDA and SQIVND (reference sequence). The J segment lost 10 bases and the V segment lost 4 bases, leaving 13 bases of the junction unmatched. CDR3 sequence: CASSNPSGGDRSQYF. CDR3 DNA: TGTGCCAGTAGTAACCCGAGCGGGGGAGACCGATCGCAGTATTTT.

The chain uses TRBV29-1 and TRBJ2-1; TRBD2 matches at 9 bases. V lost 4 bases to trimming and J lost 6 bases; unmatched junction nucleotides: 7. There are 14 residues in the CDR3. Germline V gives CDR1 SQVTM, CDR2 ANQGSEA. The CDR3 sequence: CSVAAGGPINEQFF. In DNA form, the CDR3 reads TGCAGCGTTGCGGCGGGAGGGCCTATCAATGAGCAGTTCTTC.

V and J are TRBV7-8 and TRBJ1-1, with 11 bases fitting TRBD1. Losses at the gene ends were 2 bases for V and 2 bases for J; bases not matched to a gene: 10. CDR1 and CDR2 (germline): SGHVS, FQNEAQ. The CDR3 length is 18 residues. The CDR3 region is CASSLSWDRGSPNTEAFF. The CDR3 coding sequence is TGTGCCAGCAGCTTAAGCTGGGACAGGGGGTCTCCCAACACTGAAGCTTTCTTT. Together with reference TRBV7-8 and TRBJ1-1, the CDR3 gives the full variable domain: GAGVSQSPRYKVAKRGQDVALRCDPISGHVSLFWYQQALGQGPEFLTYFQNEAQLDKSGLPSDRFFAERPEGSVSTLKIQRTQQEDSAVYLCASSLSWDRGSPNTEAFFGQGTRLTVV.

This chain uses TRBV6-4 with TRBJ2-2; D could derive from TRBD1 or TRBD2 (6 bases each). Per germline, CDR1 MRHNA and CDR2 SNTAGT. V shed 3 bases and J shed 4 bases, with 9 bases lying between them. This CDR3 has 14 amino acids. This CDR3 is CASSEGGATGELFF. Written as DNA, the CDR3 is TGTGCCAGCAGTGAGGGGGGCGCCACCGGGGAGCTGTTTTTT.